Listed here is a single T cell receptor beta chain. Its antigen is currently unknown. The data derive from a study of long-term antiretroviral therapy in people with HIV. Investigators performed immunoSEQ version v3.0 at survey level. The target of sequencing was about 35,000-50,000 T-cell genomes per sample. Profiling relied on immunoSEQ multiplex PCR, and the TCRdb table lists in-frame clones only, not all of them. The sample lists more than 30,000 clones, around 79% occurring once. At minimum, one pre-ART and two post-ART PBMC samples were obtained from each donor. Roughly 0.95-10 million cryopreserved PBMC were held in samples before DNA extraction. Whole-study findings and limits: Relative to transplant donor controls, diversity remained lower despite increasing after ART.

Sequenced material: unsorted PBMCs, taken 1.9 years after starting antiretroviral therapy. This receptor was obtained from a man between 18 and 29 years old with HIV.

The CDR3 sequence: CASSGVNRGRDGYTF. The CDR3 DNA follows: TGTGCCAGCAGTGGGGTCAACAGGGGGAGGGATGGCTACACCTTC. The chain recombines TRBV2 with TRBJ1-2, with 8 bases that match TRBD1. CDR1 and CDR2 from the germline V gene are SNHLY and FYNNEI. J was trimmed by 6 bases and V by 4 bases; bases with no gene match: 10. The CDR3 sequence is 15 residues long. The variable domain in full, completed from reference TRBV2 and TRBJ1-2, reads EPEVTQTPSHQVTQMGQEVILRCVPISNHLYFYWYRQILGQKVEFLVSFYNNEISEKSEIFDDQFSVERPDGSNFTLKIRSTKLEDSAMYFCASSGVNRGRDGYTFGSGTRLTVV.